This T cell receptor beta chain was recorded in a study of blood T cells in healthy people across ages. Study-wide background: Researchers report that template switching captured about one barcoded beta molecule per two T cells. Overall study results and limits: Researchers deemed the diversity estimates from one million T cells underestimates. With unsorted PBMCs, a conclusive comparison of naive versus antigen-experienced cells was not possible.

The CDR3 totals 14 residues. Using a J-beta primer mix together with a sample-barcoded 5' primer, a second PCR was run for about 6 to 12 cycles. TCRdb itself ran the 5' RACE reads through MiXCR, one entry per CDR3 protein. The table records about 840,000 distinct CDR3 sequences, almost 30% of them present only once. This clonotype was seen a few times. Its antigen is as yet unknown. The germline gene is not matched at one end of the junction; a read error may be the cause. The same sample was also used in a study of T cells of mothers and their children. That study adds: Related pairs of mothers and children showed slightly higher, non-significant overlap versus unrelated pairs.

The chain employs TRBV12-3 or TRBV12-4 and TRBJ1-4; possible D gene TRBD1, 6 bases. The specimen sequenced was blood. This clonotype was obtained from a woman in her forties in good health. In DNA form, the CDR3 reads TGTGCCAGCAGTTTAGTGGGGGCTAATGAAAAACGGTTTTTT. It codes for CASSLVGANEKRFF.